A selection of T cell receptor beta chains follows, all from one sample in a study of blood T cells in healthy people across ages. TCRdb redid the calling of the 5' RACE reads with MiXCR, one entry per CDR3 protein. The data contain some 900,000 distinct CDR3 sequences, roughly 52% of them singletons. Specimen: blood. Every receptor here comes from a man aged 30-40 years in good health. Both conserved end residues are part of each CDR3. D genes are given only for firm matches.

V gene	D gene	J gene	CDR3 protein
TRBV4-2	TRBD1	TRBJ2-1	CASSQGGQANEQFF
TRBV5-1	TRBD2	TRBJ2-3	CASSLLGGRASDTQYF
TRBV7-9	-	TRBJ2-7	CASSIRGNLPYEQYF
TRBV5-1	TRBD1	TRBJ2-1	CASSLGQVTSYNEQFF
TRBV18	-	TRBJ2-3	CASSPLRLPNTDTQYF
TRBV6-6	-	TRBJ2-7	CASISRSGTGPYEQYF
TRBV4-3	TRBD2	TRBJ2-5	CASSQPSGGVNEQYF
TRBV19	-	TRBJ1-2	CASSMAADYGYTF
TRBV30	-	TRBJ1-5	CAWTGTGRAHQPQHF
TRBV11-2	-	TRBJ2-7	CASSLTYVGVYEQYF
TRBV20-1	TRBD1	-	CSALDGIRQGVFVGDEQYF
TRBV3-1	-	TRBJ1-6	CASSQDENSPLHF
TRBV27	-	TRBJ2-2	CASSPGLRGELFF
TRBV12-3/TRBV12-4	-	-	CASSVGVEPYEQYF
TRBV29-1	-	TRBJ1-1	CSVVPTTGEAFF
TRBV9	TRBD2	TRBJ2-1	CACSVGSVGRGGYNEQFF
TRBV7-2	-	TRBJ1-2	CASRKADNYGYTF
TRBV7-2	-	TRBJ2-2	CASSLDQQGRGSGELFF